This TCR beta chain originates from a study of cytomegalovirus exposure and HLA in healthy donors. Unmatched junction bases numbered 9, after V lost 5 bases and J lost 4 bases. The germline V gene encodes CDR1 SGHTA and CDR2 FQGNSA. The CDR3 runs 15 residues. In the PCR, 60 Vbeta and 13 Jbeta primers were used. Generated by immunoSEQ multiplex PCR, the TCRdb table keeps only in-frame clones and is missing some. Counted here are 150,000 to 200,000 clones, roughly four fifths occurring once; the ten biggest clones make up about 1.9%. This sequence was found in a woman aged 18-29 years in good health and CMV-seropositive. Sequenced input: PBMCs. The chain uses TRBV7-2 and TRBJ2-5; TRBD2 aligns across 8 bases. In DNA, the CDR3 is TGTGCCAGCAGCGATACGCGGGGGGCAGGAGAGACCCAGTACTTC. It codes for CASSDTRGAGETQYF.